A single sample gave rise to the 6 T cell receptor beta chains below, sequenced in a study of vaccination effects on CD4 cells after COVID-19. Assay used: immunoSEQ multiplex PCR; TCRdb lists only in-frame clones, some missing. The table has 20,000 to 25,000 clones, roughly 80% seen once. Antigen specificity for these receptors is unknown. With the ViraFEST assay, the study expanded antigen-specific CD4+ T cells using viral peptide pools, then sequenced them. Researchers isolated CD4+ T cells once about eleven days of culture had elapsed. The person was diagnosed with PCR-confirmed SARS-CoV-2 infection between March and December 2020. The sequences come from CD4+ T cells from PBMCs cultured with a peptide pool, collected before COVID-19 vaccination. These receptors all stem from a human donor who had a prior SARS-CoV-2 infection.

The rearrangement uses TRBV5-4 and TRBJ2-1, with a possible D match to TRBD1 (6 bases). The germline V gene encodes CDR1 SGHNT and CDR2 YYREEE (reference sequence). V lost 4 bases, J lost 4 bases, and 18 bases lay in between. CDR3 length equals 16 residues. In DNA form, the CDR3 reads TGTGCCAGCAGCAAGAACCCAGGGGTCACATACAATGAGCAGTTCTTC. This encodes CASSKNPGVTYNEQFF.

J is TRBJ2-2 and V is TRBV11-2; TRBD2 might be the D (5 bases). There are 13 residues in the CDR3. The V end lost 8 bases, the J end lost 6 bases, and 13 bases lay between the germline ends. Germline values: CDR1 SGHAT, CDR2 FQNNGV. CDR3 sequence reads: CASHFTGSGELFF. In nucleotides, the CDR3 is TGTGCCAGCCATTTTACGGGGTCCGGGGAGCTGTTTTTT.

The chain links TRBV10-3 to TRBJ2-7; 9 bases are a match to TRBD2. V was pared by 4 bases and J by 5 bases, with 9 bases of the junction left unmatched. This CDR3 has 15 residues. Looked up from germline, CDR1 is ENHRY and CDR2 is SYGVKD. For the CDR3, the DNA is TGTGCCATCAGTGTAAGTAGCGGGAGTTTCAACGAGCAGTACTTC. Amino acid sequence: CAISVSSGSFNEQYF.

This chain joins TRBV30 and TRBJ1-1; D is undetermined. This CDR3 is built from 14 residues. V lost 0 bases and J lost 0, with 8 bases in between. Germline V gene sequence: CDR1 GTSNPN, CDR2 SVGIG (reference sequence). CDR3 residues: CAWSVVSVNTEAFF. Here the CDR3 DNA reads TGTGCCTGGAGTGTCGTCTCCGTGAACACTGAAGCTTTCTTT.

The genes are TRBV7-9 and TRBJ1-1, with D maybe TRBD1 (5 bases). CDR3 size: 13 residues. The germline gives CDR1 SEHNR, CDR2 FQNEAQ (reference sequence). Deletions cut 5 bases from V and 4 bases from J, with 11 bases between. CDR3 nucleotides: TGTGCCAGCAGCCAGGTGAGGGGCACTGAAGCTTTCTTT. It yields the protein CASSQVRGTEAFF.

The chain couples TRBV11-3 to TRBJ1-1; D is ambiguous. Trimming took off 2 bases at V and 1 base at J, with 8 bases between the two ends. The CDR3 has 14 amino acids. Germline V gives CDR1 SGHNT, CDR2 YENEEA. CDR3 region: CASSLSQTNTEAFF. As DNA, the CDR3 is TGTGCCAGCAGCTTAAGTCAAACGAACACTGAAGCTTTCTTT.